The 26 T cell receptor beta chains below all came from one sample that was sequenced in a study of PD-1 blockade in classical Hodgkin lymphoma. Each of the patients experienced relapse following autologous stem cell transplantation, and their brentuximab vedotin exposure differed. TCRdb's table, derived via immunoSEQ multiplex PCR, lists solely in-frame clones and lacks some. The table has 25,000 or so clones, approximately 74% seen once. The source material was peripheral blood mononuclear cells (PBMCs), sampled at baseline. The receptors were sampled from a human donor with classical Hodgkin lymphoma.

This clone was recorded a few times. The chain carries TRBV19 and TRBJ2-4; no clear D. V shed 5 bases and J shed 1 base, with 6 bases lying between them. The germline CDR1 and CDR2 sequences are LNHDA and SQIVND (reference sequence). The CDR3 totals 13 residues. DNA for the CDR3: TGTGCCAGTAGTTTTTTGGCCAAAAACATTCAGTACTTC. The encoded protein is CASSFLAKNIQYF.

The sample holds one count of this clone. The chain links TRBV19 to TRBJ1-2; no clear D. The CDR3 is 15 amino acids. From germline, CDR1 is LNHDA and CDR2 SQIVND (reference sequence). Trimming took off 5 bases at V and 7 bases at J, with 20 bases between the two ends. CDR3 residues: CASSSPTEQPRGYTF. The CDR3 DNA follows: TGTGCCAGTAGTTCTCCGACGGAGCAGCCTCGTGGCTACACCTTC. The variable domain in full, with the rest retrieved from reference TRBV19 and TRBJ1-2, is DGGITQSPKYLFRKEGQNVTLSCEQNLNHDAMYWYRQDPGQGLRLIYYSQIVNDFQKGDIAEGYSVSREKKESFPLTVTSAQKNPTAFYLCASSSPTEQPRGYTFGSGTRLTVV.

The chain combines TRBV6-5 with TRBJ2-1; a weak D match, TRBD1 (6 bases). This CDR3 is 16 amino acids long. With 1 base removed from V and 9 bases from J, the gap between germline ends came to 19 bases. In germline, CDR1 is MNHEY, CDR2 SVGAGI. CDR3 region: CASSYFRHGQGSEQFF. As DNA, the CDR3 is TGTGCCAGCAGTTACTTTCGCCACGGGCAGGGGAGTGAGCAGTTCTTC.

The sample holds a few counts of this clone. This chain joins TRBV6-6 and TRBJ2-5; tentative D call: TRBD2 (6 bases). Deletions cut 6 bases from V and 3 bases from J, with 14 bases between. The V gene's germline CDR1 is MNHNY and CDR2 SVGAGI (reference sequence). CDR3 length equals 14 residues. This chain's CDR3 is CASRSSGPEETQYF. CDR3 in DNA: TGTGCCAGCAGATCAAGCGGGCCCGAAGAGACCCAGTACTTC.

V is TRBV29-1 and J is TRBJ2-4, with 11 bases fitting TRBD2. The DNA end is a closer match to TRBJ2-5, so the J assignment may be wrong. CDR1 is SQVTM, CDR2 ANQGSEA, per germline. This CDR3 is 17 amino acids long. CDR3 coding DNA: TGCAGCGTTGATGGAACTAGCGGGGGCCCGTACCAAGAGACCCAGTACTTC. Translating it yields CSVDGTSGGPYQETQYF.

The gene calls are TRBV6-1 and TRBJ1-2; TRBD1 matches at 7 bases. V lost 0 bases and J lost 5; bases outside the gene matches: 6. The CDR3 spans 15 residues. CDR1 is MNHNS and CDR2 is SASEGT in the germline V gene. This CDR3 reads CASSEAHGQAYGYTF. CDR3 bases: TGTGCCAGCAGTGAAGCGCACGGACAGGCTTATGGCTACACCTTC.

This clone was recorded only once. The rearrangement links TRBV4-3 to TRBJ1-1, with 8 bases lining up with TRBD1. CDR1 and CDR2 (germline): LGHNA, YSLEER. CDR3 length: 15 residues. J was trimmed by 1 base and V by 3 bases; bases with no gene match: 4. The CDR3 loop reads CASSQGDRWNTEAFF. Written as DNA, the CDR3 is TGCGCCAGCAGCCAGGGGGACAGGTGGAACACTGAAGCTTTCTTT.

This clone was detected only once. The sample holds other DNA sequences that translate to the same CDR3. Here the CDR3 reads CASSFTGAYEQYV. The CDR3 bases are TGTGCCAGCAGCTTCACAGGGGCCTACGAGCAGTACGTC. The rearrangement links TRBV5-6 to TRBJ2-7; TRBD1 agrees at 7 bases. The trim removed 2 bases at V and 2 bases at J, leaving 1 base unmatched. CDR1 is SGHDT and CDR2 is YYEEEE in the germline V gene. This CDR3 has 13 amino acids.

This chain joins TRBV28 and TRBJ1-5; D is ambiguous. The CDR3 consists of 15 residues. The germline V gene has CDR1 MDHEN and CDR2 SYDVKM. Between the trimmed V and J ends, which lost 3 bases and 3 bases, there was a span of 12 bases. CDR3 DNA: TGTGCCAGCAGTTTCAATAAGGGAGCCAATCAGCCCCAGCATTTT. Translation: CASSFNKGANQPQHF.

By share, this clone ranks as medium-sized. The chain joins TRBV28 to TRBJ2-1; the match to TRBD2 covers 8 bases. With 3 bases clipped from V and 14 bases from J, the junction kept 12 bases outside the gene matches. CDR1 and CDR2 from the germline V gene are MDHEN and SYDVKM. This CDR3 is 14 amino acids long. The CDR3 here is CASSFSPTGTREFF. The CDR3 DNA follows: TGTGCCAGCAGTTTCTCCCCCACCGGGACTAGAGAGTTCTTC.

The chain couples TRBV6-6 to TRBJ2-1; weak D call: TRBD2 (5 bases). This CDR3 has 11 residues. The V end was cut by 8 bases, the J end by 6 bases, with 8 bases between. Germline V gene sequence: CDR1 MNHNY, CDR2 SVGAGI (reference sequence). For the CDR3, the DNA is TGTGCCAGCCCCACTAGCAATGAGCAGTTCTTC. As protein: CASPTSNEQFF.

Here the CDR3 reads CASSFTSGATDTQYF. The CDR3 nucleotides read TGTGCCAGCAGTTTTACGAGCGGGGCCACTGATACGCAGTATTTT. The chain combines TRBV28 with TRBJ2-3; 7 bases agree with TRBD2. CDR1 and CDR2 (germline): MDHEN, SYDVKM. Trimming took 3 bases from V and 6 from J; bases not matched to a gene: 9. The CDR3 length is 15 residues. The whole variable domain, remainder taken from reference TRBV28 and TRBJ2-3, is DVKVTQSSRYLVKRTGEKVFLECVQDMDHENMFWYRQDPGLGLRLIYFSYDVKMKEKGDIPEGYSVSREKKERFSLILESASTNQTSMYLCASSFTSGATDTQYFGPGTRLTVL.

This chain links TRBV5-1 with TRBJ2-7, with D perhaps matching TRBD2 (6 bases). Per germline, CDR1 SGHRS and CDR2 YFSETQ. V was pared by 4 bases and J by 3 bases, with 8 bases between. The CDR3 spans 12 residues. CDR3 region: CASSMEGYEQYF. DNA for the CDR3: TGCGCCAGCAGCATGGAGGGCTACGAGCAGTACTTC.

The chain joins TRBV18 to TRBJ2-1; 9 bases fit TRBD2. Trimming at V came to 1 base and at J to 9 bases, leaving 7 bases not matched to a gene. This CDR3 is built from 15 residues. Germline assignment: CDR1 KGHSH and CDR2 LQKENI. CDR3 DNA sequence: TGTGCCAGCTCACCACTGGCGGGAGGGCTTGGTGAGCAGTTCTTC. Amino acid sequence: CASSPLAGGLGEQFF.

The chain is built from TRBV27 and TRBJ1-2; D not certain. The ends were cut back, 0 bases at V and 8 bases at J, with 10 bases in the middle. The CDR3 sequence is 13 residues long. Germline V CDR1 and CDR2: MNHEY, SMNVEV (reference sequence). The CDR3 region is CASSLSPAGGYTF. DNA for the CDR3: TGTGCCAGCAGTTTATCCCCAGCCGGAGGCTACACCTTC.

V and J are TRBV19 and TRBJ2-1; D might be TRBD2 (6 bases). The CDR3 extends over 17 amino acids. Germline CDR1 reads LNHDA; CDR2 reads SQIVND (reference sequence). The V and J ends lost 3 bases and 6 bases respectively, with 21 bases between them. This CDR3 is CASSMGRTVPNPNEQFF. The CDR3 DNA is TGTGCCAGTAGTATGGGGAGGACGGTTCCCAACCCCAATGAGCAGTTCTTC.

The chain has TRBV6-5 and TRBJ1-1, with 9 bases identical to TRBD1. The CDR3 is 13 amino acids. The germline V gene encodes CDR1 MNHEY and CDR2 SVGAGI. The junction had 8 bases not matched to a gene; V was cut back by 4 bases and J by 11 bases. CDR3 in amino acids: CASSSLGQGYAFF. In DNA, the CDR3 is TGTGCCAGCAGTTCCCTCGGACAGGGGTACGCTTTCTTT.

This clone was counted only a few times. V gene TRBV9 combines with J gene TRBJ2-7; D perhaps matches TRBD2 (6 bases). CDR1 is SGDLS and CDR2 is YYNGEE in the germline V gene. Trimming took off 3 bases at V and 1 base at J, with 17 bases between the two ends. The CDR3 sequence is 16 residues long. For the CDR3, the DNA is TGTGCCAGCAGCGCCCGTGGGGGGAGCAAGTCCTACGAGCAGTACTTC. Its protein product is CASSARGGSKSYEQYF.

The CDR3 loop reads CASSLRLGQETQYF. The CDR3 DNA reads TGTGCCAGCAGTTTAAGACTAGGCCAAGAGACCCAGTACTTC. V and J are TRBV27 and TRBJ2-5; perhaps TRBD2 as D (6 bases). The CDR3 runs 14 residues. The V and J ends lost 2 bases and 1 base respectively, with 8 bases between them. Germline CDR1 is MNHEY and CDR2 is SMNVEV (reference sequence).

This clone has only a few counts. One junction end does not reproduce the germline sequence, and a read error may be involved. The chain employs TRBV10-2 and TRBJ1-2; D not resolved. The CDR3 loop spans 13 amino acids. Looked up from germline, CDR1 is WSHSY and CDR2 is SAAADI. The CDR3 region is CASSETNHYAYTF. The CDR3 nucleotides read TGCGCCAGCAGTGAGACGAACCACTATGCCTACACCTTC.

The V call is TRBV6-1, the J call TRBJ1-5, with D hard to call. The CDR3 runs to 13 residues. Germline CDR1 reads MNHNS; CDR2 reads SASEGT. The V gene lost 1 base and the J gene lost 7 bases, with 8 bases spanning the gap. This CDR3 reads CASSEVFGQPQHF. DNA for the CDR3: TGTGCCAGCAGTGAAGTCTTCGGACAGCCCCAGCATTTT.

The genes are TRBV18 and TRBJ1-5, with a weak D call TRBD1 (5 bases). The CDR3 extends over 12 amino acids. The germline V gene encodes CDR1 KGHSH and CDR2 LQKENI. The V and J ends lost 9 bases and 3 bases respectively, with 9 bases between them. CDR3 protein: CASSGSNQPQHF. The CDR3 DNA reads as TGTGCCAGTTCAGGGTCCAATCAGCCCCAGCATTTT.

The rearrangement joins TRBV29-1 to TRBJ2-3; 11 bases are a match to TRBD2. The CDR3 sequence is 15 residues long. Losses at the gene ends were 7 bases for V and 3 bases for J; bases not matched to a gene: 9. Germline assignment: CDR1 SQVTM and CDR2 ANQGSEA. CDR3 loop: CSEGSTSGRTDTQYF. In nucleotides, the CDR3 is TGCAGCGAAGGAAGCACTAGCGGGAGAACAGATACGCAGTATTTT.

There are a few counts of this clone. The chain combines TRBV7-9 with TRBJ1-2; 7 nucleotides align to TRBD1. The CDR3 is 14 amino acids. V lost 1 base and J lost 3; bases outside the gene matches: 2. The germline V gene has CDR1 SEHNR and CDR2 FQNEAQ (reference sequence). The CDR3 reads CASSLGGTDYGYTF. In nucleotides, the CDR3 is TGTGCCAGCAGCTTAGGGGGGACAGACTATGGCTACACCTTC.

V and J are TRBV7-4 and TRBJ2-7; D ambiguous. V shed 1 base and J shed 0 bases, with 13 bases lying between them. The CDR3 consists of 16 residues. Germline V lookup: CDR1 SGHVT, CDR2 SQSDAQ. For the CDR3, the DNA is TGTGCCAGCAGCTTAGAGGCAGGTATTAGCTCCTACGAGCAGTACGTC. Amino acids: CASSLEAGISSYEQYV.

This clone was observed a few times. CDR3 protein: CASSVVDGSYEQYF. Written as DNA, the CDR3 is TGTGCCAGCAGTGTCGTTGATGGCTCCTACGAGCAGTACTTC. The chain combines TRBV6-1 with TRBJ2-7, with unresolved D. The ends were cut back, 4 bases at V and 0 bases at J, with 10 bases in the middle. The germline gives CDR1 MNHNS, CDR2 SASEGT. The CDR3 runs to 14 residues.